This entry concerns a single T cell receptor (beta chain). Its cognate antigen is unknown. This record comes from a study of radiation and T cells in renal cell carcinoma. Study results and caveats: From baseline, blood top tumor clonotypes peaked at 2 weeks post-radiation. Baseline intratumoral clonotype presence is unknown without pretreatment biopsies.

TCRdb's copy holds only in-frame clones and misses some; the assay was immunoSEQ multiplex PCR. The repertoire holds roughly 28,000 clones, with approximately 81% as singletons. Trimming at V came to 3 bases and at J to 8 bases, leaving 14 bases not matched to a gene. The V gene's germline CDR1 is ENHRY and CDR2 SYGVKD. The CDR3 has 17 residues. The time point denotes: blood 2 weeks post-SBRT. Treatment specified: 15 Gy SBRT to primary tumor, nephrectomy 4 weeks later. Serial blood draws occurred at baseline and 2 and 4 weeks post-SBRT. The tumor was a clear cell renal cell carcinoma. The clonotype originates from a man in his 60s with renal cell carcinoma. V usage is TRBV10-3 and J usage is TRBJ2-3; 10 bases line up with TRBD2. The source was blood, collected from a patient whose treatment included radiotherapy and nephrectomy. The CDR3 DNA is TGTGCCATCAGTGACCTGGCGGCTAGCGGGGGAGGTGGTACGCAGTATTTT. It codes for CAISDLAASGGGGTQYF.